This record looks at one T cell receptor beta chain sequence and its context. This specimen comes from a study of T cell responses to AZD1222 COVID-19 vaccine. The data were produced by immunoSEQ multiplex PCR, yet TCRdb's version contains in-frame clones alone and is incomplete. The sample gives tens of thousands of clones, around 90% of which show up once; less than 5.5% is in the top ten. The TCR sequence derives from an adult in good health. Sample: peripheral blood, taken on day 0 of MenACWY control vaccination.

The CDR3 is CASSSPPPGEQYF. For the CDR3, the DNA is TGTGCCAGCAGTTCGCCCCCTCCGGGGGAGCAGTACTTC. The chain employs TRBV27 and TRBJ2-7; the D gene is possibly TRBD2 (5 bases). This CDR3 has 13 amino acids. V lost 4 bases to trimming and J lost 7 bases, with 14 bases between them. CDR1 and CDR2 (germline): MNHEY, SMNVEV (reference sequence).